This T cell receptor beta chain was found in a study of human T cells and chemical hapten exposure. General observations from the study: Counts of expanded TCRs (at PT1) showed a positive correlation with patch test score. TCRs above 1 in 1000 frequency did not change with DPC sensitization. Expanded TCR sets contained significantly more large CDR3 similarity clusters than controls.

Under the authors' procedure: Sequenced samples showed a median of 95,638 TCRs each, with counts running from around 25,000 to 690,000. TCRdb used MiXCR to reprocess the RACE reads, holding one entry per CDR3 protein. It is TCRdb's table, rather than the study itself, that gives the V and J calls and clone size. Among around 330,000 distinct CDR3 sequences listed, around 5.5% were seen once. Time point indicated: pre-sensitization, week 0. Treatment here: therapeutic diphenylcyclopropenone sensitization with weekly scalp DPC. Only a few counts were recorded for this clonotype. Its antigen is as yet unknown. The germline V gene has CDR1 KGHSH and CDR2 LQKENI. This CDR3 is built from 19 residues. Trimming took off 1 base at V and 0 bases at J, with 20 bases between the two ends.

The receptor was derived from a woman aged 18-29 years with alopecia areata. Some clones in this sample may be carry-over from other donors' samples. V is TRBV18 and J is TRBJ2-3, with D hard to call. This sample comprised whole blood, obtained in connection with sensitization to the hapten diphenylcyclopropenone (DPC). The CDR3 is CASSPLLRTALTSTDTQYF. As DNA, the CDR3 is TGTGCCAGCTCACCACTTTTACGCACGGCCCTGACTAGCACAGATACGCAGTATTTT.